A single T cell receptor beta chain is shown here with its context. The source of the sample is a study of blood T cell repertoires in COVID-19. The germline V gene encodes CDR1 KGHSH and CDR2 LQKENI. The CDR3 length is 16 residues. Trimming pared 3 bases from V and 0 bases from J, leaving 14 bases between. Profiled with immunoSEQ multiplex PCR; TCRdb holds only in-frame clones, not every one. This sample carries 200,000 to 250,000 clones, about 85% of them seen once, and the ten largest clones take approximately 2.7%. Participant ages covered roughly 18 to 89 years across about 25 US areas. Clinical history reported by participants formed the basis on which cohorts were assigned.

The J gene is TRBJ1-1, the V gene TRBV18; TRBD1 might be the D (6 bases). This sequence originates from a woman between 25 and 40 years old who had recovered from COVID-19. Sequencing was performed on PBMCs or T cells enriched from blood (not recorded which). The CDR3 nucleotides are TGTGCCAGCTCACCTTTGACAGGAAGCATGAACACTGAAGCTTTCTTT. Translated, it gives CASSPLTGSMNTEAFF.